The 18 T cell receptor beta chains listed next were all sequenced from one sample in a study of OX40 agonist ivuxolimab in advanced cancers. TCRdb's copy holds only in-frame clones and misses some; the assay was immunoSEQ multiplex PCR. Here the sample spans 98,000 or so clones, roughly nine tenths being singletons. The source material was CD4+ or CD8+ T cells sorted from blood, sampled in a trial of the OX40 agonist ivuxolimab. The origin of the receptors is an adult with an advanced solid tumor such as melanoma, head and neck, liver or kidney cancer.

V is TRBV19 and J is TRBJ2-5, with D perhaps TRBD1 (6 bases). CDR1 and CDR2 from the germline V gene are LNHDA and SQIVND (reference sequence). Trimming took 5 bases from V and 5 from J, leaving 18 bases between them. This CDR3 has 15 amino acids. CDR3 bases: TGTGCCAGTAGTGCTGGCTACTATCAGGGGGAGACCCAGTACTTC. This gives the protein CASSAGYYQGETQYF.

CDR3: CASSQRTGSGANVLTF. CDR3 nucleotide sequence: TGTGCCAGCAGCCAACGAACCGGCTCTGGGGCCAACGTCCTGACTTTC. V gene TRBV16 combines with J gene TRBJ2-6; D remains unclear. The CDR3 runs 16 residues. Looked up from germline, CDR1 is KGHSY and CDR2 is FQNENV. The V and J ends lost 2 bases and 0 bases respectively, with 8 bases between them.

The rearrangement uses TRBV28 and TRBJ1-1; D is undetermined. Trimming stripped 2 bases from V and 6 bases from J, with 22 bases between. The CDR3 has 17 residues. In germline, CDR1 is MDHEN, CDR2 SYDVKM. The CDR3 bases are TGTGCCAGCAGTTTAGTCGGCGGATCCGCGGCGAGCGCTGAAGCTTTCTTT. This translates into CASSLVGGSAASAEAFF.

The chain links TRBV5-1 to TRBJ1-4; TRBD1 matches at 10 bases. Unmatched junction bases numbered 4, after V lost 5 bases and J lost 6 bases. Germline lookup yields CDR1 SGHRS and CDR2 YFSETQ. The CDR3 runs 14 residues. DNA of the CDR3: TGCGCCAGCAGGCCCGGGACAGGGGATGAAAAACTGTTTTTT. Residues: CASRPGTGDEKLFF. Full variable domain (missing parts from reference TRBV5-1 and TRBJ1-4): KAGVTQTPRYLIKTRGQQVTLSCSPISGHRSVSWYQQTPGQGLQFLFEYFSETQRNKGNFPGRFSGRQFSNSRSEMNVSTLELGDSALYLCASRPGTGDEKLFFGSGTQLSVL.

V is TRBV6-5 and J is TRBJ1-5; TRBD1 might be the D (6 bases). Trimming pared 0 bases from V and 5 bases from J, leaving 8 bases between. Germline V CDR1 and CDR2: MNHEY, SVGAGI. The CDR3 has 14 residues. The CDR3 DNA sequence: TGTGCCAGCAGTTACTCAGGGGGGGATCAGCCCCAGCATTTT. The encoded protein is CASSYSGGDQPQHF.

V and J are TRBV6-5 and TRBJ2-7; 8 bases agree with TRBD1. The CDR3 totals 15 residues. The junction had 12 bases not matched to a gene; V was cut back by 4 bases and J by 7 bases. Germline V CDR1 and CDR2: MNHEY, SVGAGI. In nucleotides, the CDR3 is TGTGCCAGCAGTTCGCCTCGAGACAGGGGCTGGGAGCAGTACTTC. Its translation: CASSSPRDRGWEQYF.

The chain is built from TRBV28 and TRBJ1-6, with no clear D. The germline CDR1 and CDR2 sequences are MDHEN and SYDVKM. V lost 8 bases, J lost 6 bases, and 17 bases lay in between. The CDR3 is made up of 15 amino acids. The CDR3 loop reads CASALRAGFNSPLHF. As DNA, the CDR3 is TGTGCCAGCGCCTTGAGGGCAGGATTTAATTCACCCCTCCACTTT.

The rearrangement uses TRBV11-3 and TRBJ2-2; D is uncertain. V was clipped by 3 bases and J by 0 bases, with 5 bases between them. The CDR3 is made up of 14 amino acids. Germline assignment: CDR1 SGHNT and CDR2 YENEEA. CDR3 loop: CASSFVANTGELFF. The CDR3 bases are TGTGCCAGCAGCTTCGTAGCGAACACCGGGGAGCTGTTTTTT.

This clone was counted a few times. The rearrangement uses TRBV5-5 and TRBJ1-6, with 7 bases that match TRBD1. The trim removed 8 bases at V and 10 bases at J, leaving 9 bases unmatched. The germline gives CDR1 SGHKS, CDR2 YYEKEE (reference sequence). The CDR3 totals 13 residues. CDR3 protein: CASWTGDGSPLHF. For the CDR3, the DNA is TGTGCCAGTTGGACAGGTGACGGATCACCCCTCCACTTT.

The V gene is TRBV10-3, the J gene TRBJ2-2, with D unresolved. The CDR3 totals 15 residues. Germline V gives CDR1 ENHRY, CDR2 SYGVKD. V shed 3 bases and J shed 3 bases, with 11 bases lying between them. CDR3 coding DNA: TGTGCCATCAGTGAAAAGTCGGCCTACACCGGGGAGCTGTTTTTT. Protein: CAISEKSAYTGELFF.

This clone was counted between two and nine times. J is TRBJ1-4 and V is TRBV23-1; 7 bases line up with TRBD1. TRBV23-1 is an ORF, and what it does is uncertain. The length of the CDR3 is 18 residues. Trimming removed 4 bases from V and 5 bases from J; junction bases left unmatched: 16. The CDR3 reads CASSPYGLGDRWNEKLFF. In nucleotides, the CDR3 is TGCGCCAGCAGTCCTTACGGTCTAGGGGACAGATGGAATGAAAAACTGTTTTTT.

This clone has more than one count but fewer than ten. The chain employs TRBV7-6 and TRBJ2-2, with D possibly called TRBD1 or TRBD2 (5 bases each). Germline lookup yields CDR1 SGHVS and CDR2 FNYEAQ. The CDR3 is made up of 15 amino acids. The germline V and J ends were trimmed by 3 bases and 2 bases, with 10 bases remaining between them. This CDR3 reads CASSLGRANTGELFF. The CDR3 nucleotides are TGTGCCAGCAGCTTGGGACGGGCCAACACCGGGGAGCTGTTTTTT. Supplemented by reference TRBV7-6 and TRBJ2-2, the full variable domain reads GAGVSQSPRYKVTKRGQDVALRCDPISGHVSLYWYRQALGQGPEFLTYFNYEAQQDKSGLPNDRFSAERPEGSISTLTIQRTEQRDSAMYRCASSLGRANTGELFFGEGSRLTVL.

This clone was seen only once. CDR3 coding DNA: TGTGCCAGCAGCCAACTTAGCGGGAGGTCCTACAATGAGCAGTTCTTC. The encoded protein is CASSQLSGRSYNEQFF. The chain recombines TRBV5-6 with TRBJ2-1, with 10 nucleotides matching TRBD2. Germline CDR1 reads SGHDT; CDR2 reads YYEEEE. V shed 4 bases and J 1 base; nucleotides not matched to a gene: 5. The CDR3 spans 16 residues.

V is TRBV10-3 and J is TRBJ2-2; 8 bases agree with TRBD2. Trimming at V came to 2 bases and at J to 4 bases, leaving 0 bases not matched to a gene. Germline V gene lookup returns CDR1 ENHRY and CDR2 SYGVKD. The CDR3 length is 14 residues. CDR3 nucleotide sequence: TGTGCCATCAGTGAGCGGGAGGGCACCGGGGAGCTGTTTTTT. Translating gives CAISEREGTGELFF.

The chain is built from TRBV2 and TRBJ1-4; D not resolved. Trimming removed 5 bases from V and 6 bases from J, with 25 bases in between. CDR3 length: 18 residues. Germline values: CDR1 SNHLY, CDR2 FYNNEI. The CDR3, as DNA: TGTGCCAGCAGTAGAACCCAAGACCCACGAGGTCGGGATGAAAAACTGTTTTTT. Its protein product is CASSRTQDPRGRDEKLFF.

This chain uses TRBV5-4 with TRBJ1-2; 7 positions match TRBD1. This CDR3 is 16 amino acids long. CDR1 and CDR2 (germline): SGHNT, YYREEE (reference sequence). The V gene end was trimmed by 4 bases and the J gene end by 4 bases; junction bases not matched to a gene: 13. DNA of the CDR3: TGTGCCAGCAGCGGTCCGGACAGGACCACGTTCTATGGCTACACCTTC. Translation: CASSGPDRTTFYGYTF.

The V and J genes are TRBV19 and TRBJ1-4; 8 bases map to TRBD1. CDR3 length: 17 amino acids. CDR1 is LNHDA and CDR2 is SQIVND in the germline V gene (reference sequence). The trim removed 6 bases at V and 4 bases at J, leaving 13 bases unmatched. CDR3 amino acids: CASSPSTGVSGNEKLFF. CDR3 DNA: TGTGCCAGTAGCCCATCGACAGGGGTCTCTGGTAATGAAAAACTGTTTTTT. Based on the CDR3 plus reference TRBV19 and TRBJ1-4, the full variable domain is DGGITQSPKYLFRKEGQNVTLSCEQNLNHDAMYWYRQDPGQGLRLIYYSQIVNDFQKGDIAEGYSVSREKKESFPLTVTSAQKNPTAFYLCASSPSTGVSGNEKLFFGSGTQLSVL.

This chain uses TRBV18 with TRBJ2-7; 7 bases align to TRBD1. The length of the CDR3 is 15 residues. CDR1 KGHSH and CDR2 LQKENI come from the germline V gene. Losses at the gene ends were 3 bases for V and 1 base for J; bases not matched to a gene: 6. The CDR3 spells CASSPDRAGSYEQYF. The DNA of the CDR3 is TGTGCCAGCTCACCTGACAGGGCAGGGTCCTACGAGCAGTACTTC.